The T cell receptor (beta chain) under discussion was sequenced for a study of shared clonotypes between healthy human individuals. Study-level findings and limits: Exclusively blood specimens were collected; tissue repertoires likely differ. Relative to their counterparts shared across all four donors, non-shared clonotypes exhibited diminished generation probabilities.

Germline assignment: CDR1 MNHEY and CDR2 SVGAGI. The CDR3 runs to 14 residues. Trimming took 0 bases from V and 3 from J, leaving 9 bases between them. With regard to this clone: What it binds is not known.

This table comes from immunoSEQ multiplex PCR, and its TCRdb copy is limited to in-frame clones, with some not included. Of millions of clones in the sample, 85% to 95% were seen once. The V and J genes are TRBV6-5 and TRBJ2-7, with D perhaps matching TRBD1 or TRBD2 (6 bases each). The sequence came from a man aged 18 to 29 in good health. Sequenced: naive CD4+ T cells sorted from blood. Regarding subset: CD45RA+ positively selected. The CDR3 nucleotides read TGTGCCAGCAGTTACTCGAAGGGGGGCTACGAGCAGTACTTC. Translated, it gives CASSYSKGGYEQYF.